The 5 T cell receptor beta chains below all came from one sample that was sequenced in a study of cytomegalovirus exposure and HLA in healthy donors. The data were produced by immunoSEQ multiplex PCR, yet TCRdb's version contains in-frame clones alone and is incomplete. This table holds 100,000 or so clones, around 88% found once. The specimen was PBMCs. The receptors derive from a woman under 40 in good health and CMV-seronegative.

The chain recombines TRBV11-3 with TRBJ2-1; TRBD2 matches at 9 bases. The germline gives CDR1 SGHNT, CDR2 YENEEA. V was clipped by 5 bases and J by 1 base; unmatched bases: 9. This CDR3 contains 17 residues. CDR3 bases: TGTGCCAGCAGCAATAGAAAAGGACTAGCGTCCTACAATGAGCAGTTCTTC. Its protein product is CASSNRKGLASYNEQFF.

The sample holds a few counts of this clone. This chain uses TRBV19 with TRBJ2-1; a possible D gene is TRBD2 (6 bases). This CDR3 has 14 amino acids. Germline V lookup: CDR1 LNHDA, CDR2 SQIVND (reference sequence). The V end lost 5 bases, the J end lost 6 bases, and 14 bases lay between the germline ends. The CDR3 DNA reads TGTGCCAGTAGTCGCGGGGCTCAAATCAATGAGCAGTTCTTC. Protein product: CASSRGAQINEQFF.

This chain connects TRBV7-6 to TRBJ1-5; no clear D. CDR3 size: 13 residues. V lost 5 bases, J lost 4 bases, and 9 bases lay in between. Germline V gene lookup returns CDR1 SGHVS and CDR2 FNYEAQ. CDR3 loop: CASSPAGNQPQHF. Here the CDR3 DNA reads TGTGCCAGCAGCCCAGCCGGGAATCAGCCCCAGCATTTT.

The count of this clone is one. The J gene is TRBJ1-2, the V gene TRBV5-1, with 11 bases lining up with TRBD1. The V segment lost 7 bases and the J segment 0 bases; nucleotides outside the gene matches: 8. The CDR3 has 16 amino acids. Germline values: CDR1 SGHRS, CDR2 YFSETQ. CDR3 in amino acids: CASGGQGVGANYGYTF. The CDR3 nucleotides read TGCGCCAGCGGGGGACAGGGGGTCGGAGCTAACTATGGCTACACCTTC.

The chain carries TRBV5-1 and TRBJ2-1; a weak D match, TRBD1 (5 bases). The V gene lost 6 bases and the J gene lost 0 bases, with 10 bases spanning the gap. This CDR3 comprises 14 residues. CDR1 and CDR2 from the germline V gene are SGHRS and YFSETQ. Here the CDR3 DNA reads TGCGCCAGCAACAGCGACAGCTCCTACAATGAGCAGTTCTTC. Translation: CASNSDSSYNEQFF.